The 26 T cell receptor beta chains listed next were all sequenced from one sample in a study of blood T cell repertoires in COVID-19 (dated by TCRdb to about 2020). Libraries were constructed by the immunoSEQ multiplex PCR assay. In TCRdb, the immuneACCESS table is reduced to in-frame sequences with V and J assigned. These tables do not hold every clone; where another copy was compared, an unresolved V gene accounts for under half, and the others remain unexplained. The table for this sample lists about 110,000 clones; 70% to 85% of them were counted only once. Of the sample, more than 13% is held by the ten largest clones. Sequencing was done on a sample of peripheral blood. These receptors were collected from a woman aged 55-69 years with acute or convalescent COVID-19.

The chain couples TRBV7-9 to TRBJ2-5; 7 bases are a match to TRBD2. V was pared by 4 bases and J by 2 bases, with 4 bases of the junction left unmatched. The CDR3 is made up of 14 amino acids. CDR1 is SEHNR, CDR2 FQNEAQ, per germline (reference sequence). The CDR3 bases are TGTGCCAGCAGCTCCTGGGGGGGGCAAGAGACCCAGTACTTC. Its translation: CASSSWGGQETQYF.

Written as DNA, the CDR3 is TGTGCCAGCAGTTTGTACAGACGGGAGCCTTTCTTT. This encodes CASSLYRREPFF. The V and J genes are TRBV28 and TRBJ1-1; D is unresolved. There are 12 residues in the CDR3. Trimming removed 3 bases at V and 12 bases at J, with 14 bases between. Germline assignment: CDR1 MDHEN and CDR2 SYDVKM.

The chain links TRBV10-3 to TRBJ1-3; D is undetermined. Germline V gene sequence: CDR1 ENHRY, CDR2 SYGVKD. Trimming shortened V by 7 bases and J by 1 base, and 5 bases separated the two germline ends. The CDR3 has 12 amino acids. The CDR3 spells CAITGSGNTIYF. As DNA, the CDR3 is TGTGCCATCACGGGTTCTGGAAACACCATATATTTT.

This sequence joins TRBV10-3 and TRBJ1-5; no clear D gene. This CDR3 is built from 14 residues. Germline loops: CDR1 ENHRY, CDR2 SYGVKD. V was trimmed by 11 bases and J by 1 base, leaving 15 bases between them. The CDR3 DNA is TGTGCCGCGGACGCGGGTGGGAGCAATCAGCCCCAGCATTTT. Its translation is CAADAGGSNQPQHF.

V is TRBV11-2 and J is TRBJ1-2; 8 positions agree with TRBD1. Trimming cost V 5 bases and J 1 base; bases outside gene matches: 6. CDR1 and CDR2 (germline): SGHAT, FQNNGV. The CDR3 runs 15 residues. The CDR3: CASSPTGQGNYGYTF. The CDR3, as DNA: TGTGCCAGCAGCCCTACAGGACAGGGTAACTATGGCTACACCTTC. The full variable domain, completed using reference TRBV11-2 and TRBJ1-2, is EAGVAQSPRYKIIEKRQSVAFWCNPISGHATLYWYQQILGQGPKLLIQFQNNGVVDDSQLPKDRFSAERLKGVDSTLKIQPAKLEDSAVYLCASSPTGQGNYGYTFGSGTRLTVV.

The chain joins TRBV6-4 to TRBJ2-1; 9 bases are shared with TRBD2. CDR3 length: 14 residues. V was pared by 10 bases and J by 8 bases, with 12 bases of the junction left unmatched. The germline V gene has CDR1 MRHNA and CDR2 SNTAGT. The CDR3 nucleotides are TGTGCCACCACACAACTGGCGGGGGGGCATGAGCAGTTCTTC. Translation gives CATTQLAGGHEQFF.

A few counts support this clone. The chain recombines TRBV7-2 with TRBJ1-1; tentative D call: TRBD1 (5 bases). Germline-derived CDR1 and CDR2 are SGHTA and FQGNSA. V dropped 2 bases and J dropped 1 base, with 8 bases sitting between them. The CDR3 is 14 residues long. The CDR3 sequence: CASSLQGTNTEAFF. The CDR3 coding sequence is TGTGCCAGCAGCTTACAGGGAACGAACACTGAAGCTTTCTTT.

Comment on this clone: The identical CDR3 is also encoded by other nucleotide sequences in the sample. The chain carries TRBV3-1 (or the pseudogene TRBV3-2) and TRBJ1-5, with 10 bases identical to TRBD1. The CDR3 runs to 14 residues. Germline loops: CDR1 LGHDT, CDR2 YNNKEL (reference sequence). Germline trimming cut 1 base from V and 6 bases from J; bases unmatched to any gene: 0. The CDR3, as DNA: TGTGCCAGCAGCCAAGGGACAGGGGGTCAGCCCCAGCATTTT. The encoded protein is CASSQGTGGQPQHF.

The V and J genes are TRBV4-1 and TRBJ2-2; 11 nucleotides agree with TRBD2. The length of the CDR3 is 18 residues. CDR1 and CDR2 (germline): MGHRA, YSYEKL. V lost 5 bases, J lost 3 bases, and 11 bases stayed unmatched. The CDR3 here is CASSWLAGGFGYTGELFF. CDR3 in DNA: TGCGCCAGCAGCTGGTTAGCGGGAGGGTTCGGATACACCGGGGAGCTGTTTTTT.

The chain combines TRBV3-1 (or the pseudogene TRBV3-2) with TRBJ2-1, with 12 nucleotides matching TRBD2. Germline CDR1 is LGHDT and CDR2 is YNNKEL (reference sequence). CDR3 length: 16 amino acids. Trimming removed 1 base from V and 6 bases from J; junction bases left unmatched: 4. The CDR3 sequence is CASSQAATSGSNEQFF. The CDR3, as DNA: TGTGCCAGCAGCCAAGCAGCGACTAGCGGGAGCAATGAGCAGTTCTTC.

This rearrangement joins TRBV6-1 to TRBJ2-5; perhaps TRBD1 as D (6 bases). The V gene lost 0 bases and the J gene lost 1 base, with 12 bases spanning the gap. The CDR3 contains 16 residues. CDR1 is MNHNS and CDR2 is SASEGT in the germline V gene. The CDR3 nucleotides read TGTGCCAGCAGTGAAGCTCCGACAGGTCCCCAAGAGACCCAGTACTTC. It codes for CASSEAPTGPQETQYF.

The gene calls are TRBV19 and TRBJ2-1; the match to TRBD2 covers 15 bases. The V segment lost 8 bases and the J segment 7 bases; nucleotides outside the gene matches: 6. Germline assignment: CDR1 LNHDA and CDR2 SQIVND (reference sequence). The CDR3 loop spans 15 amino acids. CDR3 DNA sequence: TGTGCCAGTCGAGGACTAGCGGGAGGGGATAATGAGCAGTTCTTC. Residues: CASRGLAGGDNEQFF.

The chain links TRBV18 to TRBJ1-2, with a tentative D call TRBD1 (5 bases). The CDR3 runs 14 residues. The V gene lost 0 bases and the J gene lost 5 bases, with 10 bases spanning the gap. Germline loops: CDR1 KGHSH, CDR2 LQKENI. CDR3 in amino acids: CASSPPVQGYGYTF. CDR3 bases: TGTGCCAGCTCACCACCGGTTCAGGGATATGGCTACACCTTC.

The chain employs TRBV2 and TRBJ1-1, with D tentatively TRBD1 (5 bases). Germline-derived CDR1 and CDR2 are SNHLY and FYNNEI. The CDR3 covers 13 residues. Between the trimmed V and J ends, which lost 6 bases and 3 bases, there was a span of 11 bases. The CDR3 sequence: CASRSWGDTEAFF. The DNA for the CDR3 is TGTGCCAGCAGATCCTGGGGGGACACTGAAGCTTTCTTT.

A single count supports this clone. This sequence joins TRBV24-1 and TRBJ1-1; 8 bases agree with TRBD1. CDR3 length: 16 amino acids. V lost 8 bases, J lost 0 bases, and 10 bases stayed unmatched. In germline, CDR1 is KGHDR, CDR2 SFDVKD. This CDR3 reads CATKYAGGFMNTEAFF. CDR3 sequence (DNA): TGTGCCACCAAGTACGCAGGGGGCTTCATGAACACTGAAGCTTTCTTT.

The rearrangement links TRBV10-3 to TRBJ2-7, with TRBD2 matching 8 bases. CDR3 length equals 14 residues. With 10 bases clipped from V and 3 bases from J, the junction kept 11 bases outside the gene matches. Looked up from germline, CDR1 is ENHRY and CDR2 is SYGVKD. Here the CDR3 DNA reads TGTGCCACCACTGAGTCGGGGGGGGGCTACGAGCAGTACTTC. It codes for CATTESGGGYEQYF.

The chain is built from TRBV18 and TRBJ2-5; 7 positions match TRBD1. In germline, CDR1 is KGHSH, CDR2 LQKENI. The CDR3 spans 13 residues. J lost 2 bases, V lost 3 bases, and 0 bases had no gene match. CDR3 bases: TGTGCCAGCTCACCGGGACAGCAAGAGACCCAGTACTTC. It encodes CASSPGQQETQYF.

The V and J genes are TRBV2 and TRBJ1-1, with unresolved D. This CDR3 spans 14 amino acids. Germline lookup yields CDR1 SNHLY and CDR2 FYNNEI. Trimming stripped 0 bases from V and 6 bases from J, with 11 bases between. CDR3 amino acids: CASSEASGKPEAFF. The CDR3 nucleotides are TGTGCCAGCAGTGAAGCGTCCGGGAAACCTGAAGCTTTCTTT.

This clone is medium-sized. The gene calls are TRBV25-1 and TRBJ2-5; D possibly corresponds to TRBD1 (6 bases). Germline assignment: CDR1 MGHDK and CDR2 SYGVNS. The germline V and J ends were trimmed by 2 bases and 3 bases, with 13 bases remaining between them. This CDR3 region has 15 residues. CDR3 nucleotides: TGTGCCAGCAGTGAAAATCAGGGGACAAAAGAGACCCAGTACTTC. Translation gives CASSENQGTKETQYF.

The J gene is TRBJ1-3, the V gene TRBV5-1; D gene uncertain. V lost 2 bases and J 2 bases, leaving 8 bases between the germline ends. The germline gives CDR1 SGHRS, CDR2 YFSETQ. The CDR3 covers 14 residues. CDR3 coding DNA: TGCGCCAGCAGCTTTTCGGGGACTGGAAACACCATATATTTT. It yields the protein CASSFSGTGNTIYF.

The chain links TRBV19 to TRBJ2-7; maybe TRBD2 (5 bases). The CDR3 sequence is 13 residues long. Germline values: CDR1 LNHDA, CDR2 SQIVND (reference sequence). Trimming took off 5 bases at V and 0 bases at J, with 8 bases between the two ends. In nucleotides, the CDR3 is TGTGCCAGTAGTCCTCGGGGCTCCTACGAGCAGTACTTC. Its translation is CASSPRGSYEQYF.

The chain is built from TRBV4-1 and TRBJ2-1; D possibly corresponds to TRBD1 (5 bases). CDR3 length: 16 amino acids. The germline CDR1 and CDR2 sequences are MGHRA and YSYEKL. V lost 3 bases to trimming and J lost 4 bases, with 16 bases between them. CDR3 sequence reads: CASSHATGVIYNEQFF. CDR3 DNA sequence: TGCGCCAGCAGCCACGCCACAGGAGTCATATACAATGAGCAGTTCTTC.

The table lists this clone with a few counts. CDR3 amino acids: CASSFLSVGRQGGEKLFF. In DNA, the CDR3 is TGTGCCAGCAGTTTTCTTTCGGTAGGCAGGCAGGGAGGCGAAAAACTGTTTTTT. V gene TRBV27 combines with J gene TRBJ1-4; weak D call: TRBD1 (5 bases). Germline CDR1 MNHEY, CDR2 SMNVEV (reference sequence). The CDR3 covers 18 residues. V shed 3 bases and J shed 8 bases, with 25 bases lying between them.

CDR3 in DNA: TGTGCCAGTAGTACTACAGGGGAGAACACTGAAGCTTTCTTT. Its protein product is CASSTTGENTEAFF. The gene calls are TRBV19 and TRBJ1-1; 7 bases match TRBD1. CDR1 LNHDA and CDR2 SQIVND come from the germline V gene (reference sequence). CDR3 size: 14 residues. V was clipped by 4 bases and J by 1 base; unmatched bases: 3.

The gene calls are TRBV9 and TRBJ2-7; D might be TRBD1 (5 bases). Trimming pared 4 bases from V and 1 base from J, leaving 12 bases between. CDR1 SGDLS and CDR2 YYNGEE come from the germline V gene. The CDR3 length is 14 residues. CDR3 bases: TGTGCCAGCAGCCCTATGACAGAATCCTACGAGCAGTACTTC. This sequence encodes CASSPMTESYEQYF. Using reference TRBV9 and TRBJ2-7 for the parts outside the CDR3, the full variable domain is DSGVTQTPKHLITATGQRVTLRCSPRSGDLSVYWYQQSLDQGLQFLIQYYNGEERAKGNILERFSAQQFPDLHSELNLSSLELGDSALYFCASSPMTESYEQYFGPGTRLTVT.

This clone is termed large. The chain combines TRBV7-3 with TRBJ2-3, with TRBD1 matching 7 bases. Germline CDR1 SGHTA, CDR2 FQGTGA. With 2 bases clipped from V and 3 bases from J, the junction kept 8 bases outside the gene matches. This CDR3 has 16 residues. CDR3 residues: CASSLGAGGGTDTQYF. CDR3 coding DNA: TGTGCCAGCAGCTTAGGCGCAGGGGGTGGAACAGATACGCAGTATTTT.